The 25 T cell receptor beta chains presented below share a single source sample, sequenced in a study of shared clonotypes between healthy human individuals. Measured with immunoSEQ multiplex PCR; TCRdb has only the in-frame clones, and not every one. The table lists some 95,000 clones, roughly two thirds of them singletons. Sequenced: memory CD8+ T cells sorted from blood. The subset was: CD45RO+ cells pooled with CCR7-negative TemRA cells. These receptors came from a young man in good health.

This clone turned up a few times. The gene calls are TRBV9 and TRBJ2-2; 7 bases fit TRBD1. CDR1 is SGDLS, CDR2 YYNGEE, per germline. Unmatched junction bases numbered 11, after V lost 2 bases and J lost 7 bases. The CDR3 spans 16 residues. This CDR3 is CASSVGAATGFGELFF. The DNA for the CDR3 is TGTGCCAGCAGCGTCGGAGCGGCGACAGGGTTCGGGGAGCTGTTTTTT.

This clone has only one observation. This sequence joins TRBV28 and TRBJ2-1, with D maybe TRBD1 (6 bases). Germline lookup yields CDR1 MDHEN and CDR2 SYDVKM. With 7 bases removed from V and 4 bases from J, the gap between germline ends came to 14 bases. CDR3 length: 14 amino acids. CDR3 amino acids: CASTLRTAYNEQFF. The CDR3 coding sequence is TGTGCCAGCACCCTTAGGACAGCTTACAATGAGCAGTTCTTC.

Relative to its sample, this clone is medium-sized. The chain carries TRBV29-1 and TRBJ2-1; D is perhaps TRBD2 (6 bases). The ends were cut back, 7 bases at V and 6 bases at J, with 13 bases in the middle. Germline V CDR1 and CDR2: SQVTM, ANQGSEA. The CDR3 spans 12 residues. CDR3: CSGYWTTNEQFF. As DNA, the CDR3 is TGCAGCGGGTACTGGACTACCAATGAGCAGTTCTTC.

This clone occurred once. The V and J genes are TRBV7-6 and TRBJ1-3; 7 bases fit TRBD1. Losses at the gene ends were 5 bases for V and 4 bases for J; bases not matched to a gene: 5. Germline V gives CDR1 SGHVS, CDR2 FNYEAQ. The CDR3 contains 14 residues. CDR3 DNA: TGTGCCAGCAGCCCCGACAGGGTGGGAAACACCATATATTTT. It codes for CASSPDRVGNTIYF.

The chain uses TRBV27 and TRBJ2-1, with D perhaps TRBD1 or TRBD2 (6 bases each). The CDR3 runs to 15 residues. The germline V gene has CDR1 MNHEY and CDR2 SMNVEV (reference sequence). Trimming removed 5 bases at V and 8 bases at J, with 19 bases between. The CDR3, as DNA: TGTGCCAGCAGTCCCGGGACAATAGGAGGGGATGAGCAGTTCTTC. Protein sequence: CASSPGTIGGDEQFF.

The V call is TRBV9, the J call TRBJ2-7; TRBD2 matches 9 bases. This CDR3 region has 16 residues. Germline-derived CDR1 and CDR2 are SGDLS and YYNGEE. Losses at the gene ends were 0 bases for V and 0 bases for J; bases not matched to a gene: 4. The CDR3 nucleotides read TGTGCCAGCAGCGTAGGAGCGGGAGGTCCCTCCTACGAGCAGTACTTC. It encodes CASSVGAGGPSYEQYF.

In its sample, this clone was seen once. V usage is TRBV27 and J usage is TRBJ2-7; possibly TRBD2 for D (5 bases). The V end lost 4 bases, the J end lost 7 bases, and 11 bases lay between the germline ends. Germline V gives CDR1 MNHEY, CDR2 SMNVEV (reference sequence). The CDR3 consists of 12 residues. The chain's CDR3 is CASSSRTGEQYF. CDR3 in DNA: TGTGCCAGCAGTTCGCGAACGGGAGAGCAGTACTTC.

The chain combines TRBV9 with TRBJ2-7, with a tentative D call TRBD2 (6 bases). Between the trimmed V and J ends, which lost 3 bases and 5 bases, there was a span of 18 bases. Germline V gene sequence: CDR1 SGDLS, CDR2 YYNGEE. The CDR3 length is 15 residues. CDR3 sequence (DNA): TGTGCCAGCAGCGGAGGGGACTCCCAAAGGCACGAGCAGTACTTC. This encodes CASSGGDSQRHEQYF.

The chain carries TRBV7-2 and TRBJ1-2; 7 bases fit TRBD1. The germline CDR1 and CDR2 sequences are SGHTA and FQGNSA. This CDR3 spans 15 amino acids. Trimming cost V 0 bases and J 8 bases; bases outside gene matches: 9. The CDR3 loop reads CASSLAPEGAGGYTF. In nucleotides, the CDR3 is TGTGCCAGCAGCTTAGCCCCCGAGGGGGCGGGGGGCTACACCTTC.

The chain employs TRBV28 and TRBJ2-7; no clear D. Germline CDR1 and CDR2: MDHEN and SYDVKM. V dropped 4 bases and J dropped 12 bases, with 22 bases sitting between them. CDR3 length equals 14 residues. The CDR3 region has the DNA TGTGCCAGCAGTTCTCCGGATTTCCCCTTGTACCGGTACTTC. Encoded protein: CASSSPDFPLYRYF.

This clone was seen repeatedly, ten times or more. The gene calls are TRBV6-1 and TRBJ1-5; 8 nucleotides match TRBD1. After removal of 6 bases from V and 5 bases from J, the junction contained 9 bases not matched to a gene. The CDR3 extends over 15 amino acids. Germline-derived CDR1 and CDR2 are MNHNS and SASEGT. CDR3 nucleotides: TGTGCCAGCAGCGAAACATCAGGGGGCTATCAGCCCCAGCATTTT. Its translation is CASSETSGGYQPQHF.

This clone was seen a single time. CDR3 amino acids: CAISLTSGLTDTQYF. The CDR3 DNA reads TGTGCCATCAGCCTAACTAGCGGCCTAACAGATACGCAGTATTTT. The chain joins TRBV10-3 to TRBJ2-3, with 8 nucleotides matching TRBD2. The CDR3 spans 15 residues. The V and J ends lost 6 bases and 3 bases, in that order; junction bases with no gene match: 8. CDR1 is ENHRY and CDR2 is SYGVKD in the germline V gene.

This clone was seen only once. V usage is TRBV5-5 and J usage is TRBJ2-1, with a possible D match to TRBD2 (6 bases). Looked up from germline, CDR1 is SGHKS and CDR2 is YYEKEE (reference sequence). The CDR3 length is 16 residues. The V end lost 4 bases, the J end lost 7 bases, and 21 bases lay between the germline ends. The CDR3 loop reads CASSPALTGVGNEQFF. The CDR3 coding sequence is TGTGCCAGCAGCCCAGCTTTAACGGGAGTGGGGAATGAGCAGTTCTTC.

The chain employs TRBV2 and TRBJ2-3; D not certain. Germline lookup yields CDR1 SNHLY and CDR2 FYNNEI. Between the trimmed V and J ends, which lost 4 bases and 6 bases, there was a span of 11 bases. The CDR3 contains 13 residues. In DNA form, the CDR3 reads TGTGCCAGCAGTGTGAAACTTCAGGATACGCAGTATTTT. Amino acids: CASSVKLQDTQYF.

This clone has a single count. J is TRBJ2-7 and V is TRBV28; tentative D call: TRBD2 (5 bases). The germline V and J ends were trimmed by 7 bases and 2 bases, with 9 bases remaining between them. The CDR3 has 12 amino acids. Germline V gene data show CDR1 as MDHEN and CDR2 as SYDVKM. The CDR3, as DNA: TGTGCCAGCACCCCCGGGACCTACGAGCAGTACTTC. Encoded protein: CASTPGTYEQYF.

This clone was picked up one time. The CDR3 DNA follows: TGTGCCAGCTCGACAGCCACCTACGAGCAGTACTTC. This sequence encodes CASSTATYEQYF. The V gene is TRBV28, the J gene TRBJ2-7; D possibly corresponds to TRBD1 (5 bases). V was cut by 8 bases and J by 2 bases, with 10 bases left in between. The CDR3 length is 12 residues. Germline-derived CDR1 and CDR2 are MDHEN and SYDVKM.

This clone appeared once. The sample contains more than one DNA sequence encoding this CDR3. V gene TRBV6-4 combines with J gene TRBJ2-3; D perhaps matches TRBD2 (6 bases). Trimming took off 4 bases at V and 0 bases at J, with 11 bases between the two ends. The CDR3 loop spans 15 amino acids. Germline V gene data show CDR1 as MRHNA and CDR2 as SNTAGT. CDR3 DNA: TGTGCCAGCAGTGTCAGTAGCGGCAGCACAGATACGCAGTATTTT. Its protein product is CASSVSSGSTDTQYF.

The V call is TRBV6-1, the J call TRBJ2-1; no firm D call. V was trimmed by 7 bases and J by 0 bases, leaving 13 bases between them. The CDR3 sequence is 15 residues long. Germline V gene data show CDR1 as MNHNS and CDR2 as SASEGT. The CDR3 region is CASTPDLSSYNEQFF. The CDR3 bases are TGTGCCAGCACCCCAGACCTGAGCTCCTACAATGAGCAGTTCTTC.

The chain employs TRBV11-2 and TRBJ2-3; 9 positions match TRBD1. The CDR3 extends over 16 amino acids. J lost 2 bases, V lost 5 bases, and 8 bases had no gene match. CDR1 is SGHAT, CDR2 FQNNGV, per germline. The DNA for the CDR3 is TGTGCCAGCAGCGACCCCGGGACAGGGATCACAGATACGCAGTATTTT. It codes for CASSDPGTGITDTQYF.

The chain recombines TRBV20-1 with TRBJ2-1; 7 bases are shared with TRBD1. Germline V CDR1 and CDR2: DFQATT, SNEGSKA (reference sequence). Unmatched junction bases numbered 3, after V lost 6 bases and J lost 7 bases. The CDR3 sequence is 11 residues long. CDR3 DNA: TGCAGTGCCAGACAGGGTAATGAGCAGTTCTTC. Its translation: CSARQGNEQFF.

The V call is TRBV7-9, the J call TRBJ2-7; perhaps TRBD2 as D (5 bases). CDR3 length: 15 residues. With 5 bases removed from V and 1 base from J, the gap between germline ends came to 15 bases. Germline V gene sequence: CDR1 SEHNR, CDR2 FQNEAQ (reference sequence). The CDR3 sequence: CASSPSRRGSYEQYF. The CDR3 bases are TGTGCCAGCAGCCCGTCGCGTCGGGGATCCTACGAGCAGTACTTC. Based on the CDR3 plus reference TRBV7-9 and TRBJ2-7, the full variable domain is DTGVSQNPRHKITKRGQNVTFRCDPISEHNRLYWYRQTLGQGPEFLTYFQNEAQLEKSRLLSDRFSAERPKGSFSTLEIQRTEQGDSAMYLCASSPSRRGSYEQYFGPGTRLTVT.

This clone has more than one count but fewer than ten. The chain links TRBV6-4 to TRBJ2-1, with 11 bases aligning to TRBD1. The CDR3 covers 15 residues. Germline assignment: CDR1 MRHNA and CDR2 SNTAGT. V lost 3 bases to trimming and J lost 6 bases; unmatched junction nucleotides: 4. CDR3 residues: CASSEGTGGGNEQFF. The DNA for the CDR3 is TGTGCCAGCAGTGAAGGGACAGGGGGGGGCAATGAGCAGTTCTTC.

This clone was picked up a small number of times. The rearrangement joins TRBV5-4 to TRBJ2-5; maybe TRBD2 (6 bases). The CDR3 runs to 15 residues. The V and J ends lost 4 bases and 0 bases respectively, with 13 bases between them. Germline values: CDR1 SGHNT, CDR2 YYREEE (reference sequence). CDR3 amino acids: CASSGGLTNQETQYF. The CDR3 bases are TGTGCCAGCAGCGGAGGACTAACCAACCAAGAGACCCAGTACTTC.

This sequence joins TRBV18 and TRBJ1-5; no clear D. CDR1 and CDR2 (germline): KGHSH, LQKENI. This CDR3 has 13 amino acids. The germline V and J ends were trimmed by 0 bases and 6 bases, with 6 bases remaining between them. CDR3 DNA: TGTGCCAGCTCACCACCGGGAGGTCAGCCCCAGCATTTT. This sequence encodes CASSPPGGQPQHF.

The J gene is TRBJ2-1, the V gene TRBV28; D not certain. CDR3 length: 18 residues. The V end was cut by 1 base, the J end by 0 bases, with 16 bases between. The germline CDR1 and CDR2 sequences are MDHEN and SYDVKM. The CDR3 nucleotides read TGTGCCAGCAGTTTATCTTGGCGTTTGAAGAGCTCCTACAATGAGCAGTTCTTC. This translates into CASSLSWRLKSSYNEQFF.